Listed here is a single TCR beta chain. TCRdb's copy holds only in-frame clones and misses some; the assay was immunoSEQ multiplex PCR. The sample includes 200,000 to 250,000 clones, about 85% seen only once; the top ten take 18%. The V segment lost 6 bases and the J segment 4 bases; nucleotides outside the gene matches: 6. The CDR3 runs to 15 residues. From germline, CDR1 is MNHNY and CDR2 SVGAGI (reference sequence). Recovered status in Cohort 3 required two negative PCRs, clearance, or symptom resolution. This entry comes from a study of blood T cell repertoires in COVID-19. The chain employs TRBV6-6 and TRBJ1-4; TRBD1 agrees at 9 bases. The source material was PBMCs or T cells enriched from blood (not recorded which). The source is a man between 40 and 49 years old who had recovered from COVID-19. The CDR3 region is CASSNGQGNNEKLFF. CDR3 sequence (DNA): TGTGCCAGCAGCAATGGACAGGGGAATAATGAAAAACTGTTTTTT.